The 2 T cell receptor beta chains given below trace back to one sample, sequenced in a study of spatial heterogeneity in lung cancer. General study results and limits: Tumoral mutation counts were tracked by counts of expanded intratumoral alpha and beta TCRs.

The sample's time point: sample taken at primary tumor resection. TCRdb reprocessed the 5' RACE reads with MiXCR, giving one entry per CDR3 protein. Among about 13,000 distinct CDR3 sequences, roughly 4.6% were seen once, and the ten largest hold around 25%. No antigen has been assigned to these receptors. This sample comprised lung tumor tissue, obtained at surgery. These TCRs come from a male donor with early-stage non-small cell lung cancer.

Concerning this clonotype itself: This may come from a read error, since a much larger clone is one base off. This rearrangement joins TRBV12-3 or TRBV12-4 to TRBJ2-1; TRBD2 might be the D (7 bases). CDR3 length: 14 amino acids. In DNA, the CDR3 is TGTGCCAGCAGTTGGGGGGGCGCGAGGGATGAGCTGTTCTTC. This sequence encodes CASSWGGARDELFF.

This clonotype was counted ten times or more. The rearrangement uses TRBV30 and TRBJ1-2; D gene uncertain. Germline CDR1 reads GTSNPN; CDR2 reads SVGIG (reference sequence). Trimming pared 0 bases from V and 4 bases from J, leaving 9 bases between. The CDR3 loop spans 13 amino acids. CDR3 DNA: TGTGCCTGGAGTGTCGGACGGACCTATGGCTACACCTTC. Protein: CAWSVGRTYGYTF.